In its sample, the clone carrying this T cell receptor beta chain was seen a few times. The target antigen is unknown. The sample belongs to a study of CD8+CD57+ T cells in acquired aplastic anemia. About the study: Isolated CD4+ and CD8+ cells, once sorted, yielded DNA averaging about 3.1 ug. Regarding the study as a whole: Sharing between patients and controls was observed for some 27 CD8+ CDR3 sequences.

Flow cytometry had shown expanded CD8+CD57+ cells in the patients chosen for sequencing. The patients, all of them, had severe acquired aplastic anemia. It was genomic DNA that served as the template for profiling TCR beta VDJ and CDR3. TCRdb processed the reads anew with MiXCR; each CDR3 protein has one entry. Here the sample spans about 180,000 distinct CDR3 sequences, less than 65% being singletons. With 4 bases removed from V and 1 base from J, the gap between germline ends came to 7 bases. This CDR3 contains 12 residues. Looked up from germline, CDR1 is GTSNPN and CDR2 is SVGIG (reference sequence).

Sequencing was carried out using sorted CD4+, CD8+, or CD8+CD57+ T cells (not recorded which) from PBMCs. V is TRBV30 and J is TRBJ1-1, with a tentative D call TRBD1 (6 bases). This sequence originates from a human donor with aplastic anemia. CDR3 in DNA: TGTGCCTGGACGGGACAGAACACTGAAGCTTTCTTT. Encoded protein: CAWTGQNTEAFF.